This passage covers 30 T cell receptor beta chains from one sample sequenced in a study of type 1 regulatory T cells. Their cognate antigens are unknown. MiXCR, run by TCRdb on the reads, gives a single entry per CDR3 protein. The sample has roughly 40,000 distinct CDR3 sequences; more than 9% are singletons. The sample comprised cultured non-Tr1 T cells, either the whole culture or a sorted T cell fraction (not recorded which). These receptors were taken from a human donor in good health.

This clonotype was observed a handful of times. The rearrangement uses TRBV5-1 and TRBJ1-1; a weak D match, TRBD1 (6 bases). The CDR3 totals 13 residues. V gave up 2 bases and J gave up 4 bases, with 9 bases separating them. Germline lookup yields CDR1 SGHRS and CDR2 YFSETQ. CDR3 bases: TGCGCCAGCAGCTTAGGGGGGACCACTGAAGCTTTCTTT. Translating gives CASSLGGTTEAFF. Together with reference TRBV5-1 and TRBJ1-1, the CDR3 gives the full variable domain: KAGVTQTPRYLIKTRGQQVTLSCSPISGHRSVSWYQQTPGQGLQFLFEYFSETQRNKGNFPGRFSGRQFSNSRSEMNVSTLELGDSALYLCASSLGGTTEAFFGQGTRLTVV.

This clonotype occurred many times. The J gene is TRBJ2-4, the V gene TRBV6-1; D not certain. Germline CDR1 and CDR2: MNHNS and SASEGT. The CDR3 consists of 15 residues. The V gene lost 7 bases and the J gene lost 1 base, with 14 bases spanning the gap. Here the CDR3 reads CASNPAVLAKNIQYF. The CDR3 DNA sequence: TGTGCCAGCAACCCAGCTGTTCTCGCCAAAAACATTCAGTACTTC.

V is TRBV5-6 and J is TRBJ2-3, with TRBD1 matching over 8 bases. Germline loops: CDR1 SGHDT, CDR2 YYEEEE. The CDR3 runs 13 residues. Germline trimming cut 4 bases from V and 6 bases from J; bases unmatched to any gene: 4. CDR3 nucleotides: TGTGCCAGCAGCACCCACAGGGGGGATACGCAGTATTTT. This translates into CASSTHRGDTQYF.

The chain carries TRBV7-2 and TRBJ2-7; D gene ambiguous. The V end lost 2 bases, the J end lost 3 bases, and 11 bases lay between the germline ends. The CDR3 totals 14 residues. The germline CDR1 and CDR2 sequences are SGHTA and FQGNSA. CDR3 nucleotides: TGTGCCAGCAGCTTAAGGCTGACGGGCTACGAGCAGTACTTC. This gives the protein CASSLRLTGYEQYF. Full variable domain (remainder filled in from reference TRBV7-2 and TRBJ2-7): GAGVSQSPSNKVTEKGKDVELRCDPISGHTALYWYRQSLGQGLEFLIYFQGNSAPDKSGLPSDRFSAERTGGSVSTLTIQRTQQEDSAVYLCASSLRLTGYEQYFGPGTRLTVT.

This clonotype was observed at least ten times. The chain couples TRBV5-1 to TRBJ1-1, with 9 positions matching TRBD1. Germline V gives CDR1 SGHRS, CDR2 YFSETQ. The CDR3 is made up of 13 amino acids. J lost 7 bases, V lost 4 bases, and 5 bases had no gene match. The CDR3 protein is CASSVGQGREAFF. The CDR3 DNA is TGCGCCAGCAGCGTGGGACAGGGCCGTGAAGCTTTCTTT.

The CDR3, as DNA: TGTGCCAGCAGTTCCCTAACTAGCGGGACAACAGATACGCAGTATTTT. This translates into CASSSLTSGTTDTQYF. V is TRBV27 and J is TRBJ2-3, with 10 bases identical to TRBD2. Germline CDR1 and CDR2: MNHEY and SMNVEV (reference sequence). CDR3 length: 16 residues. V trimming: 4 bases; J trimming: 3 bases; junction bases outside the gene matches: 7.

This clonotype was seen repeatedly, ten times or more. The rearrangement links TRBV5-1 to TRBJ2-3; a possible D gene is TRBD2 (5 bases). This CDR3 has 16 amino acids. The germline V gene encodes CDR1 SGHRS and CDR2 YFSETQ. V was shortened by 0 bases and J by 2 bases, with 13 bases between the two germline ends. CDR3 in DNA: TGCGCCAGCAGCTTGGAAGGGAGACCTTTCACAGATACGCAGTATTTT. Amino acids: CASSLEGRPFTDTQYF.

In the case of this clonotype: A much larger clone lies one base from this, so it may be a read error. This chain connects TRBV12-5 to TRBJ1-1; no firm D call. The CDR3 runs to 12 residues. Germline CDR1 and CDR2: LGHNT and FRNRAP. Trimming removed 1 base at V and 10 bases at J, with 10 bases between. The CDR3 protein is CASGLGGGRAFF. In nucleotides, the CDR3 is TGTGCTAGTGGTTTGGGTGGCGGGAGAGCTTTCTTT.

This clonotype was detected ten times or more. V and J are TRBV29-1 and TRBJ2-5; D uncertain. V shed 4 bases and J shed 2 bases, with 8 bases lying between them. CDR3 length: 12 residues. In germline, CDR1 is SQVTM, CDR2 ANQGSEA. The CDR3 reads CSVGVQQETQYF. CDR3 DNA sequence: TGCAGCGTTGGAGTCCAACAAGAGACCCAGTACTTC.

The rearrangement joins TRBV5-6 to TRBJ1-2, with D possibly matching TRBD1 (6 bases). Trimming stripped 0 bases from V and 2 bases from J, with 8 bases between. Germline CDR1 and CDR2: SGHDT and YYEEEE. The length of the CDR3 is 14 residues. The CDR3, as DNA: TGTGCCAGCAGCTTGGGTACAGGGAACTATGGCTACACCTTC. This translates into CASSLGTGNYGYTF.

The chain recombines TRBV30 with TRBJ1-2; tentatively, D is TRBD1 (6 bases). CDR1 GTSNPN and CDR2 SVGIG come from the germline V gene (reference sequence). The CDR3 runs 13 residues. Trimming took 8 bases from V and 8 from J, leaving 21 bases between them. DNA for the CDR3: TGTGCCGTTGCCCGGGATCCTGGGGGCGGCTACACCTTC. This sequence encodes CAVARDPGGGYTF.

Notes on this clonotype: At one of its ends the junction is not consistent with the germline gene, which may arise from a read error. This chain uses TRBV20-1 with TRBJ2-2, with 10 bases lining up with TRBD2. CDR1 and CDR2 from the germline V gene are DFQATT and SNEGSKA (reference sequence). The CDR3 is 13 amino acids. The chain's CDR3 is CSAEGLAAGEPFF. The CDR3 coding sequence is TGCAGTGCTGAAGGACTAGCGGCCGGGGAGCCGTTTTTT.

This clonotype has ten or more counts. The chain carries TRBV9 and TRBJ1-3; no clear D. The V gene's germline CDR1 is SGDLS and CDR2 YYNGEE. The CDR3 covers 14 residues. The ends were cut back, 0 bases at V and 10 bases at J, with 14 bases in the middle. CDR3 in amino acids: CASSVVPETGTIYF. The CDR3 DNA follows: TGTGCCAGCAGCGTAGTTCCAGAAACCGGGACCATATATTTT.

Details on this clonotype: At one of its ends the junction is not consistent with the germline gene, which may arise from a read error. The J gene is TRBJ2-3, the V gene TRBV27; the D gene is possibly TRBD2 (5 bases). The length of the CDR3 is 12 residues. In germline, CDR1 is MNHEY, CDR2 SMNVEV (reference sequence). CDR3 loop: CGSSTGLRTQYF. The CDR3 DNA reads TGTGGCAGCAGCACCGGACTTCGTACGCAGTATTTT.

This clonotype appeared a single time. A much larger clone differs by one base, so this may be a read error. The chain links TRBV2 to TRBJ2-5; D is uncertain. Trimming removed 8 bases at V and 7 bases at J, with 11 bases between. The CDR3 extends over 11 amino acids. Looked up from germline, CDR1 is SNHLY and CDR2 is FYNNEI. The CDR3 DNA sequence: TGTGCCAGCGGCCCGAATTGGACCCAGTACTTC. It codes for CASGPNWTQYF. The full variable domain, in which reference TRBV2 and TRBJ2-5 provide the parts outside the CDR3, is EPEVTQTPSHQVTQMGQEVILRCVPISNHLYFYWYRQILGQKVEFLVSFYNNEISEKSEIFDDQFSVERPDGSNFTLKIRSTKLEDSAMYFCASGPNWTQYFGPGTRLLVL.

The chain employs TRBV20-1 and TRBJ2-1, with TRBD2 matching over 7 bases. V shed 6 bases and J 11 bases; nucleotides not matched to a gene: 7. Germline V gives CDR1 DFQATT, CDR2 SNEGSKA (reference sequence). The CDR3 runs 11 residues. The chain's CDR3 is CSAISSGKQFF. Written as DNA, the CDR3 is TGCAGTGCCATTTCTAGCGGAAAGCAGTTCTTC.

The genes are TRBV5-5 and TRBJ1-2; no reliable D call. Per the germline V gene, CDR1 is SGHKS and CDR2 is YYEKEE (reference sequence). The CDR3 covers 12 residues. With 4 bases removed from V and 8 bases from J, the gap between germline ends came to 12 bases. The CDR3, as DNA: TGTGCCAGCAGCGAGCCTTCACTGGGCTACACCTTC. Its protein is CASSEPSLGYTF.

CDR3 region: CASSFIGGEAFF. The CDR3 DNA is TGTGCCAGCAGCTTCATCGGGGGTGAAGCTTTCTTT. This chain links TRBV7-9 with TRBJ1-1; tentative D call: TRBD1 (5 bases). This CDR3 has 12 residues. Trimming left V 3 bases short and J 7 bases short, with 9 bases between. Germline CDR1 and CDR2: SEHNR and FQNEAQ (reference sequence).

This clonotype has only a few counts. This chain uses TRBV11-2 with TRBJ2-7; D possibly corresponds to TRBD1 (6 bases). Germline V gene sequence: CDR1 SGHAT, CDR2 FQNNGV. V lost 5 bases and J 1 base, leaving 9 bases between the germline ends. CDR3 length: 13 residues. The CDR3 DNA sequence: TGTGCCAGCAGCGGACAGTTTTCCTACGAGCAGTACTTC. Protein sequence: CASSGQFSYEQYF.

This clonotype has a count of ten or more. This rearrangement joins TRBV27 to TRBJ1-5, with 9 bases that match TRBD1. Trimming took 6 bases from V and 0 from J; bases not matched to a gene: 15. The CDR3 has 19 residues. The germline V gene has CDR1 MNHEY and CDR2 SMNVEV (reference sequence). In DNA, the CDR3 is TGTGCCAGCAGGCCTACCGGGACAGGGAGAGCGTATAGCAATCAGCCCCAGCATTTT. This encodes CASRPTGTGRAYSNQPQHF.

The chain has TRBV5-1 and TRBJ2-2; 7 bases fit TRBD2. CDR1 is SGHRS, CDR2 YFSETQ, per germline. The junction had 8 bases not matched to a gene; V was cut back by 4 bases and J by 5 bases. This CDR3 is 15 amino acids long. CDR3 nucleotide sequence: TGCGCCAGCAGCCCTACTAGCGCAAGGACCGGGGAGCTGTTTTTT. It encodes CASSPTSARTGELFF.

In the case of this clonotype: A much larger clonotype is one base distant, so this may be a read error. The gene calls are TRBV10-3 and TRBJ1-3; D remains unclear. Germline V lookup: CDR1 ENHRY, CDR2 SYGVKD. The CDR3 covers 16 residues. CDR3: CAVSESKPSSGNTIYF. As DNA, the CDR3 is TGTGCCGTCAGTGAGTCGAAACCGAGCTCTGGAAACACCATATATTTT.

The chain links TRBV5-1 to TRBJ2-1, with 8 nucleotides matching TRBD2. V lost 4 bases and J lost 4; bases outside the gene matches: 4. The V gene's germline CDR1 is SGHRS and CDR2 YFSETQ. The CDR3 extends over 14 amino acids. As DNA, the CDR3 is TGCGCCAGCAGCAAGGGACTAGAGTACAATGAGCAGTTCTTC. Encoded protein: CASSKGLEYNEQFF. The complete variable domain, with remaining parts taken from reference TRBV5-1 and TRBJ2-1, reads KAGVTQTPRYLIKTRGQQVTLSCSPISGHRSVSWYQQTPGQGLQFLFEYFSETQRNKGNFPGRFSGRQFSNSRSEMNVSTLELGDSALYLCASSKGLEYNEQFFGPGTRLTVL.

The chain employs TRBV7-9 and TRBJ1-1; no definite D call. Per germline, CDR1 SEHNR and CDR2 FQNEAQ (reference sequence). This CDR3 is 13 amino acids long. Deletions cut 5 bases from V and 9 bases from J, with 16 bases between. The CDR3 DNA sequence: TGTGCCAGCAGCCCTTCAGGTGGACCCAAAGCTTTCTTT. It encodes CASSPSGGPKAFF.

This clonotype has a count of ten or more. CDR3 sequence (DNA): TGTGCCAGCAGCTTAGGAGGCAGCTCCTACGAGCAGTACTTC. This translates into CASSLGGSSYEQYF. The chain carries TRBV9 and TRBJ2-7, with a possible D match to TRBD2 (5 bases). Germline CDR1 SGDLS, CDR2 YYNGEE. V was trimmed by 4 bases and J by 0 bases, leaving 11 bases between them. This CDR3 is 14 amino acids long.

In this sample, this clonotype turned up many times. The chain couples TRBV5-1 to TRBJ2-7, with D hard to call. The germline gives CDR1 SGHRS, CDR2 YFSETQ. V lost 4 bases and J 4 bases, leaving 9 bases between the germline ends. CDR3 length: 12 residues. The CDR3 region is CASSALEYEQYF. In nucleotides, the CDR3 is TGCGCCAGCAGCGCCCTCGAGTACGAGCAGTACTTC.

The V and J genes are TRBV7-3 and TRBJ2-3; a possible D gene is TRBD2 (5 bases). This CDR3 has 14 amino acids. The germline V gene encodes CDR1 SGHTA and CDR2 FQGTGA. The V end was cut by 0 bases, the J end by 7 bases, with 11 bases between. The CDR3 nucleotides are TGTGCCAGCAGCTTAACGTCTCCCGGGAATACGCAGTATTTT. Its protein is CASSLTSPGNTQYF.

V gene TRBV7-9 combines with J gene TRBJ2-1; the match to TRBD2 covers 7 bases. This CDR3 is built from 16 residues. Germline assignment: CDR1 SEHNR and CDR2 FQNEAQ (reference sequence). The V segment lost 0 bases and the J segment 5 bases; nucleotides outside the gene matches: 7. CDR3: CASSLARASGNNEQFF. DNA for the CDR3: TGTGCCAGCAGCTTAGCGCGGGCTAGCGGAAACAATGAGCAGTTCTTC.

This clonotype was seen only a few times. The CDR3 spells CASSSTRGNTEAFF. The CDR3, as DNA: TGTGCCAGCAGCTCAACCAGGGGGAACACTGAAGCTTTCTTT. The J gene is TRBJ1-1, the V gene TRBV7-2, with D possibly being TRBD1 (6 bases). The CDR3 is 14 residues long. Trimming took 4 bases from V and 1 from J, leaving 10 bases between them. The germline gives CDR1 SGHTA, CDR2 FQGNSA.

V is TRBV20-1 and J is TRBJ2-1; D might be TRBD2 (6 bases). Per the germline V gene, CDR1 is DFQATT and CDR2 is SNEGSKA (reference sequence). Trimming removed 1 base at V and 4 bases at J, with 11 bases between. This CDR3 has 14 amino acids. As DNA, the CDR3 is TGCAGTGCTAGAGTTTTTGGACTATACAATGAGCAGTTCTTC. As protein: CSARVFGLYNEQFF.